These 25 T cell receptor beta chains share one sample of origin, sequenced in a study of beta chain features in type 1 diabetes. Overall study findings and caveats: There was a moderate but significant shortening of TCRB CDR3s in all four CD4+ subsets of Type 1 diabetes patients.

These TCRs' antigens remain unknown. TCRB transcripts that were expressed got sequenced, as all of the isolated RNA had been reverse transcribed. Here immunoSEQ multiplex PCR was the method, and the copy in TCRdb shows in-frame clones only, minus some. The sample consists of a few hundred thousand clones, roughly 20% of them appearing once. Sequencing was done on a sample of naive CD4+ T cells from blood. These receptors all stem from a woman aged 40 to 49 with type 1 diabetes.

This clone was seen more than once but under ten times. The chain carries TRBV28 and TRBJ2-4; D may be TRBD1 (5 bases). In germline, CDR1 is MDHEN, CDR2 SYDVKM. CDR3 length: 15 amino acids. Deletions cut 0 bases from V and 5 bases from J, with 11 bases between. The CDR3 DNA reads TGTGCCAGCAGTTTATGGGCAGGGTGGGAAAACATTCAGTACTTC. Protein sequence: CASSLWAGWENIQYF.

The V call is TRBV4-3, the J call TRBJ2-7, with 10 bases lining up with TRBD2. The CDR3 is made up of 14 amino acids. Germline CDR1 LGHNA, CDR2 YSLEER. V dropped 2 bases and J dropped 3; count of bases not matched to a gene: 1. CDR3: CASSQTSGNYEQYF. Here the CDR3 DNA reads TGCGCCAGCAGCCAAACTAGCGGGAACTACGAGCAGTACTTC.

V gene TRBV25-1 combines with J gene TRBJ1-1; no clear D. Between the trimmed V and J ends, which lost 3 bases and 3 bases, there was a span of 5 bases. CDR3 length: 12 residues. CDR1 MGHDK and CDR2 SYGVNS come from the germline V gene. CDR3 amino acids: CASSDRYTEAFF. The CDR3 DNA sequence: TGTGCCAGCAGTGACAGGTACACTGAAGCTTTCTTT.

J is TRBJ2-2 and V is TRBV28; D call uncertain. The CDR3 runs to 11 residues. Trimming cost V 5 bases and J 4 bases, with 2 bases left between them. From germline, CDR1 is MDHEN and CDR2 SYDVKM. CDR3 protein: CASSLTGELFF. The CDR3, as DNA: TGTGCCAGCAGTCTCACCGGGGAGCTGTTTTTT.

This clone has only a few counts. This sequence joins TRBV5-4 and TRBJ2-5, with D tentatively TRBD1 (5 bases). In germline, CDR1 is SGHNT, CDR2 YYREEE (reference sequence). V was pared by 4 bases and J by 5 bases, with 21 bases between. This CDR3 contains 16 residues. The CDR3 sequence is CASSHYQGLGAETQYF. The CDR3, as DNA: TGTGCCAGCAGCCACTACCAGGGTTTGGGCGCTGAGACCCAGTACTTC. The full variable domain, in which reference TRBV5-4 and TRBJ2-5 provide the parts outside the CDR3, is ETGVTQSPTHLIKTRGQQVTLRCSSQSGHNTVSWYQQALGQGPQFIFQYYREEENGRGNFPPRFSGLQFPNYSSELNVNALELDDSALYLCASSHYQGLGAETQYFGPGTRLLVL.

This clone showed up just a few times. The gene calls are TRBV6-1 and TRBJ2-6; 7 positions match TRBD1. CDR1 MNHNS and CDR2 SASEGT come from the germline V gene. This CDR3 comprises 16 residues. J gave up 0 bases and V 4 bases, and 3 bases lay outside the gene matches. In nucleotides, the CDR3 is TGTGCCAGCAGTGGCCGACAGGGCTCTGGGGCCAACGTCCTGACTTTC. It yields the protein CASSGRQGSGANVLTF.

This chain uses TRBV11-1 with TRBJ2-7; tentative D call: TRBD1 (5 bases). This CDR3 has 14 residues. V dropped 5 bases and J dropped 0 bases, with 11 bases sitting between them. Germline loops: CDR1 SGHAT, CDR2 FQDESV (reference sequence). CDR3 in amino acids: CASSLLTASYEQYF. The DNA of the CDR3 is TGTGCCAGCAGCCTGCTGACAGCCTCCTACGAGCAGTACTTC.

The rearrangement joins TRBV10-3 to TRBJ2-1; D unclear. The germline V gene has CDR1 ENHRY and CDR2 SYGVKD. Trimming removed 0 bases at V and 10 bases at J, with 10 bases between. The length of the CDR3 is 13 residues. In nucleotides, the CDR3 is TGTGCCATCAGTGAGTCGAGTCGATGGGAGCAGTTCTTC. It specifies CAISESSRWEQFF.

The V gene is TRBV11-2, the J gene TRBJ1-2; D not certain. V shed 4 bases and J shed 0 bases, with 9 bases lying between them. The CDR3 length is 14 residues. Per the germline V gene, CDR1 is SGHAT and CDR2 is FQNNGV. The chain's CDR3 is CASSSQTPNYGYTF. CDR3 nucleotides: TGTGCCAGCAGCTCTCAGACACCTAACTATGGCTACACCTTC.

This clone was observed a few times. The chain recombines TRBV9 with TRBJ2-7, with no clear D. The CDR3 loop spans 15 amino acids. Trimming took off 2 bases at V and 2 bases at J, with 14 bases between the two ends. Germline CDR1 SGDLS, CDR2 YYNGEE. CDR3 in DNA: TGTGCCAGCAGCGTCGCCCCGGTACCCGCCTACGAGCAGTACTTC. Amino acids: CASSVAPVPAYEQYF. The complete variable domain, with remaining parts taken from reference TRBV9 and TRBJ2-7, reads DSGVTQTPKHLITATGQRVTLRCSPRSGDLSVYWYQQSLDQGLQFLIQYYNGEERAKGNILERFSAQQFPDLHSELNLSSLELGDSALYFCASSVAPVPAYEQYFGPGTRLTVT.

The sample holds a few counts of this clone. The J gene is TRBJ2-7, the V gene TRBV30; D perhaps matches TRBD2 (5 bases). The CDR3 loop spans 11 amino acids. Trimming removed 7 bases from V and 6 bases from J, with 13 bases in between. Germline CDR1 and CDR2: GTSNPN and SVGIG (reference sequence). The CDR3 DNA follows: TGTGCCTACTCGAGGGAAGTCGAGCAGTACTTC. Protein sequence: CAYSREVEQYF.

J is TRBJ2-5 and V is TRBV11-1; maybe TRBD2 (6 bases). Germline V gives CDR1 SGHAT, CDR2 FQDESV (reference sequence). CDR3 length: 12 amino acids. Trimming cost V 0 bases and J 10 bases, with 9 bases left between them. The CDR3 reads CASSLAAGNQYF. CDR3 DNA: TGTGCCAGCAGCTTAGCGGCGGGGAACCAGTACTTC. The full variable domain, its missing parts supplied by reference TRBV11-1 and TRBJ2-5, is EAEVAQSPRYKITEKSQAVAFWCDPISGHATLYWYRQILGQGPELLVQFQDESVVDDSQLPKDRFSAERLKGVDSTLKIQPAELGDSAMYLCASSLAAGNQYFGPGTRLLVL.

The rearrangement joins TRBV18 to TRBJ2-5; no reliable D call. The germline V gene encodes CDR1 KGHSH and CDR2 LQKENI. The CDR3 loop spans 12 amino acids. V lost 4 bases to trimming and J lost 5 bases, with 8 bases between them. The CDR3, as DNA: TGTGCCAGCTCACTCCTCAGGGAGACCCAGTACTTC. Translating gives CASSLLRETQYF.

This clone was detected only a few times. For the CDR3, the DNA is TGTGCCAGCAGCAAGCGACTGGGACAGGGTGAGGAGACCCAGTACTTC. Its protein product is CASSKRLGQGEETQYF. This sequence joins TRBV14 and TRBJ2-5; 9 bases align to TRBD1. Germline lookup yields CDR1 SGHDN and CDR2 FVKESK. The CDR3 has 16 amino acids. Trimming cost V 5 bases and J 5 bases; bases outside gene matches: 12.

This clone turned up a few times. The genes are TRBV29-1 and TRBJ2-1; TRBD1 agrees at 7 bases. Germline CDR1 reads SQVTM; CDR2 reads ANQGSEA. CDR3 length equals 15 residues. V was clipped by 7 bases and J by 0 bases; unmatched bases: 9. The CDR3 here is CSAYNRQGSYNEQFF. In DNA form, the CDR3 reads TGCAGCGCCTACAACCGACAGGGCTCCTACAATGAGCAGTTCTTC.

This clone was counted only a few times. The genes are TRBV5-4 and TRBJ2-7; the match to TRBD2 covers 7 bases. The CDR3 is 15 amino acids. The J segment lost 2 bases and the V segment lost 1 base, leaving 6 bases of the junction unmatched. Germline assignment: CDR1 SGHNT and CDR2 YYREEE (reference sequence). The CDR3: CASSLLASGAYEQYF. CDR3 coding DNA: TGTGCCAGCAGCTTGTTAGCTAGCGGAGCCTACGAGCAGTACTTC. The full variable domain, with the rest looked up from reference TRBV5-4 and TRBJ2-7, is ETGVTQSPTHLIKTRGQQVTLRCSSQSGHNTVSWYQQALGQGPQFIFQYYREEENGRGNFPPRFSGLQFPNYSSELNVNALELDDSALYLCASSLLASGAYEQYFGPGTRLTVT.

This chain connects TRBV30 to TRBJ1-5; TRBD1 matches 7 bases. CDR1 is GTSNPN and CDR2 is SVGIG in the germline V gene (reference sequence). The trim removed 1 base at V and 5 bases at J, leaving 2 bases unmatched. The CDR3 runs to 13 residues. The CDR3 here is CAWSGQGYQPQHF. In DNA, the CDR3 is TGTGCCTGGAGTGGACAGGGATATCAGCCCCAGCATTTT.

The J gene is TRBJ1-1, the V gene TRBV7-9, with D possibly matching TRBD1 (6 bases). Trimming stripped 0 bases from V and 6 bases from J, with 11 bases between. The CDR3 has 14 residues. The germline V gene has CDR1 SEHNR and CDR2 FQNEAQ (reference sequence). The CDR3, as DNA: TGTGCCAGCAGCTTAGCTCCGGGGGGCGCTGAAGCTTTCTTT. It codes for CASSLAPGGAEAFF.

The chain links TRBV19 to TRBJ2-7; 8 nucleotides line up with TRBD1. From germline, CDR1 is LNHDA and CDR2 SQIVND (reference sequence). The CDR3 consists of 14 residues. V shed 6 bases and J 3 bases; nucleotides not matched to a gene: 7. The CDR3 is CASSPWTGNYEQYF. The CDR3 region has the DNA TGTGCCAGTAGCCCGTGGACAGGGAACTACGAGCAGTACTTC.

This clone showed up just a few times. This chain links TRBV19 with TRBJ2-7, with D possibly TRBD2 on 6 matching bases. This CDR3 is 13 amino acids long. V was trimmed by 6 bases and J by 3 bases, leaving 12 bases between them. Germline V gives CDR1 LNHDA, CDR2 SQIVND (reference sequence). The CDR3 region has the DNA TGTGCCAGTAGCCAGCGGGTGAACTACGAGCAGTACTTC. Translated, it gives CASSQRVNYEQYF.

This clone was seen more than once but under ten times. The chain has TRBV29-1 and TRBJ1-5; 10 bases map to TRBD1. Germline V gene sequence: CDR1 SQVTM, CDR2 ANQGSEA. CDR3 length: 14 residues. Trimming took 6 bases from V and 6 from J; bases not matched to a gene: 8. CDR3 loop: CSVDGTGVSQPQHF. The CDR3 bases are TGCAGCGTCGATGGGACAGGGGTGAGTCAGCCCCAGCATTTT. Variable domain in full (rest from reference TRBV29-1 and TRBJ1-5): SAVISQKPSRDICQRGTSLTIQCQVDSQVTMMFWYRQQPGQSLTLIATANQGSEATYESGFVIDKFPISRPNLTFSTLTVSNMSPEDSSIYLCSVDGTGVSQPQHFGDGTRLSIL.

This clone was found a few times. The V call is TRBV5-1, the J call TRBJ1-1; 8 bases map to TRBD1. Trimming removed 4 bases from V and 5 bases from J; junction bases left unmatched: 4. The length of the CDR3 is 13 residues. From germline, CDR1 is SGHRS and CDR2 YFSETQ. CDR3 sequence reads: CASSEDRVTEAFF. The CDR3 DNA sequence: TGCGCCAGCAGCGAGGACAGGGTGACTGAAGCTTTCTTT.

This clone was observed a handful of times. V is TRBV7-9 and J is TRBJ1-6; 7 bases are a match to TRBD1. The CDR3 has 16 amino acids. CDR1 is SEHNR, CDR2 FQNEAQ, per germline (reference sequence). The V gene end was trimmed by 5 bases and the J gene end by 6 bases; junction bases not matched to a gene: 10. The CDR3: CASSPTGLRGNSPLHF. The CDR3 DNA is TGTGCCAGCAGCCCGACAGGGCTAAGGGGTAATTCACCCCTCCACTTT.

The chain combines TRBV7-8 with TRBJ2-1; TRBD2 might be the D (5 bases). This CDR3 has 13 residues. From germline, CDR1 is SGHVS and CDR2 FQNEAQ. Trimming shortened V by 4 bases and J by 5 bases, and 9 bases separated the two germline ends. The CDR3 DNA sequence: TGTGCCAGCAGCTCCGGGATCCACAATGAGCAGTTCTTC. It is translated as CASSSGIHNEQFF.

This clone showed up just a few times. The gene calls are TRBV4-2 and TRBJ1-2, with TRBD1 matching 7 bases. This CDR3 comprises 15 residues. CDR1 and CDR2 from the germline V gene are LGHNA and YNFKEQ. J was trimmed by 4 bases and V by 4 bases; bases with no gene match: 9. CDR3 coding DNA: TGTGCCAGCAGCCCAGAGGACAGGTCTGTCTATGGCTACACCTTC. Protein: CASSPEDRSVYGYTF.